Listed below are T cell receptor beta chains from one sample, sequenced in a study of blood T cell repertoires in COVID-19. TCRdb's copy holds only in-frame clones and misses some; the assay was immunoSEQ multiplex PCR. The table shows roughly 160,000 clones, with over 80% occurring only once. The material sequenced was PBMCs or T cells enriched from blood (not recorded which). These receptors were obtained from an older woman who had recovered from COVID-19. CDR3s include the opening cysteine and the closing phenylalanine or tryptophan. A D gene is named only where the DNA matches it firmly. The size field is filled for only some rows; it gives once, few, many or a size class.

TRBV3-1/TRBV3-2	TRBJ1-6	.	.	CASSGILSNSPLHF	TGTGCCAGCTCAGGGATTCTGAGTAATTCACCCCTCCACTTT
TRBV11-2	TRBJ1-2	.	.	CASSLHDSRYGYTF	TGTGCCAGCAGCTTACATGACAGCCGCTATGGCTACACCTTC
TRBV2	TRBJ1-5	.	.	CASNYAGVSQPQHF	TGTGCCAGCAATTATGCAGGGGTGAGTCAGCCCCAGCATTTT
TRBV19	TRBJ2-3	.	TRBD2	CASSLLAGALDTQYF	TGTGCCAGTAGTTTACTAGCGGGAGCTTTAGATACGCAGTATTTT
TRBV3-1/TRBV3-2	TRBJ1-2	.	.	CASSLRGKGYTF	TGTGCCAGCAGCCTCAGGGGTAAGGGCTACACCTTC
TRBV7-2	TRBJ2-2	.	TRBD1	CASSPRGQGSTGELFF	TGTGCCAGCAGCCCCCGAGGACAGGGGAGCACCGGGGAGCTGTTTTTT
TRBV7-9	TRBJ1-5	once	TRBD1	CASSPPGQGLQPQHF	TGTGCCAGCAGCCCCCCGGGACAGGGTCTTCAGCCCCAGCATTTT
TRBV9	TRBJ2-1	.	TRBD2	CASSVEASGTGEQFF	TGTGCCAGCAGCGTAGAAGCTAGCGGGACTGGTGAGCAGTTCTTC
TRBV6-1	TRBJ1-2	.	TRBD1	CASSDGRGLGYGYTF	TGTGCCAGCAGTGATGGCAGGGGGCTGGGCTATGGCTACACCTTC
TRBV27	TRBJ1-2	.	.	CASSKRTESNYGYTF	TGTGCCAGCAGTAAACGGACTGAGTCTAACTATGGCTACACCTTC
TRBV30	TRBJ2-7	.	.	CAWSARYEQYF	TGTGCCTGGAGTGCACGGTACGAGCAGTACTTC
TRBV27	TRBJ1-5	.	TRBD1	CASSTYRGQSNQPQHF	TGTGCCAGCAGTACCTACAGGGGGCAAAGCAATCAGCCCCAGCATTTT
TRBV30	TRBJ2-3	.	.	CASGGISTDTQYF	TGTGCCTCTGGGGGGATAAGCACAGATACGCAGTATTTT
TRBV2	TRBJ2-1	once	TRBD2	CASSGPSGGQMDEQFF	TGTGCCAGCAGTGGGCCTAGCGGGGGTCAGATGGATGAGCAGTTCTTC
TRBV5-1	TRBJ1-2	.	TRBD1	CASSPGTAHEGYGYTF	TGCGCCAGCAGCCCCGGGACAGCCCACGAGGGGTATGGCTACACCTTC
TRBV7-2	TRBJ2-7	.	TRBD2	CASRAGTSADEQYF	TGTGCCAGCAGGGCCGGGACTAGCGCCGACGAGCAGTACTTC